These 31 T cell receptor beta chains share one sample of origin, sequenced in a study of T cell responses to AZD1222 COVID-19 vaccine. TCRdb keeps only in-frame clones here, not all; method: immunoSEQ multiplex PCR. The sample records 95,000 to 150,000 clones, around 87% being singletons. This material consisted of peripheral blood, taken on day 0 of AZD1222 vaccination. These receptors originate from an adult in good health.

The V gene is TRBV27, the J gene TRBJ1-1; possibly TRBD1 for D (6 bases). The CDR3 is made up of 13 amino acids. Trimming pared 5 bases from V and 4 bases from J, leaving 11 bases between. Germline V CDR1 and CDR2: MNHEY, SMNVEV (reference sequence). CDR3 nucleotide sequence: TGTGCCAGCAGTCCAGGACAGTTCACTGAAGCTTTCTTT. Protein sequence: CASSPGQFTEAFF.

The V gene is TRBV9, the J gene TRBJ2-7; tentatively, D is TRBD2 (6 bases). V lost 0 bases, J lost 3 bases, and 13 bases lay in between. The CDR3 sequence is 15 residues long. Germline V gene sequence: CDR1 SGDLS, CDR2 YYNGEE. CDR3 DNA sequence: TGTGCCAGCAGCGTAGGGGACTTCCCGGGCTACGAGCAGTACTTC. It encodes CASSVGDFPGYEQYF.

The chain is built from TRBV28 and TRBJ1-1; 7 nucleotides align to TRBD1. This CDR3 comprises 13 residues. Germline CDR1 is MDHEN and CDR2 is SYDVKM. With V trimmed by 8 bases and J by 4 bases, 7 bases remained unmatched. CDR3 residues: CASVRGRITEAFF. In DNA, the CDR3 is TGTGCCAGCGTAAGGGGGCGTATCACTGAAGCTTTCTTT.

This chain joins TRBV7-2 and TRBJ2-5, with unresolved D. The germline V gene encodes CDR1 SGHTA and CDR2 FQGNSA. CDR3 length: 13 residues. V dropped 5 bases and J dropped 0 bases, with 7 bases sitting between them. The CDR3: CASSLLYQETQYF. The CDR3 nucleotides are TGTGCCAGCAGCCTGTTGTACCAAGAGACCCAGTACTTC.

The rearrangement uses TRBV6-6 and TRBJ2-3; 10 bases align to TRBD2. V lost 5 bases, J lost 2 bases, and 7 bases stayed unmatched. Germline V gene lookup returns CDR1 MNHNY and CDR2 SVGAGI (reference sequence). CDR3 length equals 16 residues. CDR3 bases: TGTGCCAGCAGTCGTCGGACTAGCGGAGACACAGATACGCAGTATTTT. Translating gives CASSRRTSGDTDTQYF.

The chain combines TRBV28 with TRBJ1-6; D uncertain. The CDR3 consists of 14 residues. The germline V and J ends were trimmed by 3 bases and 6 bases, with 9 bases remaining between them. Germline lookup yields CDR1 MDHEN and CDR2 SYDVKM. CDR3 loop: CASSFHRTNSPLHF. The CDR3 nucleotides read TGTGCCAGCAGTTTCCACCGGACTAATTCACCCCTCCACTTT.

The chain has TRBV6-5 and TRBJ2-7; 7 bases are shared with TRBD2. Germline V gene sequence: CDR1 MNHEY, CDR2 SVGAGI. V lost 2 bases to trimming and J lost 1 base; unmatched junction nucleotides: 2. This CDR3 is built from 14 residues. CDR3 coding DNA: TGTGCCAGCAGTTACCGCGGGAGTTCCTACGAGCAGTACTTC. Amino acids: CASSYRGSSYEQYF.

The chain uses TRBV10-3 and TRBJ2-7; TRBD2 aligns across 11 bases. The CDR3 sequence is 16 residues long. Germline V gene lookup returns CDR1 ENHRY and CDR2 SYGVKD. V was pared by 4 bases and J by 7 bases, with 12 bases of the junction left unmatched. In DNA form, the CDR3 reads TGTGCCATCAGTGTTCTGACTAGCGGGGCTCATCGGGAGCAGTACTTC. Amino acid sequence: CAISVLTSGAHREQYF.

This sequence joins TRBV27 and TRBJ2-1; tentative D call: TRBD2 (6 bases). The CDR3 sequence is 19 residues long. Germline V gene sequence: CDR1 MNHEY, CDR2 SMNVEV (reference sequence). Trimming stripped 4 bases from V and 4 bases from J, with 26 bases between. Written as DNA, the CDR3 is TGTGCCAGCAGTTCCATAAAGGGAAATCGCGGGATTGGGTACAATGAGCAGTTCTTC. Translation: CASSSIKGNRGIGYNEQFF.

The rearrangement joins TRBV5-1 to TRBJ2-5; 13 nucleotides line up with TRBD2. CDR1 and CDR2 (germline): SGHRS, YFSETQ. CDR3 length equals 19 residues. With V trimmed by 4 bases and J by 4 bases, 16 bases remained unmatched. The CDR3 DNA reads as TGCGCCAGCAGCCCCGCTGAACTAGCGGGAGGGCCATGGGTAGAGACCCAGTACTTC. The encoded protein is CASSPAELAGGPWVETQYF.

The V call is TRBV28, the J call TRBJ2-6; the D gene is possibly TRBD1 (6 bases). The length of the CDR3 is 17 residues. Trimming removed 3 bases at V and 4 bases at J, with 16 bases between. The germline gives CDR1 MDHEN, CDR2 SYDVKM. As DNA, the CDR3 is TGTGCCAGCAGTTTCCGGGACACCCGTCGCGGGGCCAACGTCCTGACTTTC. Residues: CASSFRDTRRGANVLTF.

The chain couples TRBV27 to TRBJ1-4; tentative D call: TRBD1 (5 bases). V was shortened by 10 bases and J by 8 bases, with 14 bases between the two germline ends. The CDR3 is 12 residues long. In germline, CDR1 is MNHEY, CDR2 SMNVEV (reference sequence). The CDR3 loop is CATRRGGEKLFF. DNA for the CDR3: TGTGCCACCAGGCGTGGGGGGGAAAAACTGTTTTTT.

The chain employs TRBV7-9 and TRBJ1-1; TRBD1 is a possible D gene (6 bases). V gave up 1 base and J gave up 0 bases, with 9 bases separating them. CDR1 and CDR2 (germline): SEHNR, FQNEAQ (reference sequence). The CDR3 extends over 15 amino acids. CDR3 DNA sequence: TGTGCCAGCAGCTTAGGTACAGGGATGAACACTGAAGCTTTCTTT. Its protein product is CASSLGTGMNTEAFF. The full variable domain, in which reference TRBV7-9 and TRBJ1-1 provide the parts outside the CDR3, is DTGVSQNPRHKITKRGQNVTFRCDPISEHNRLYWYRQTLGQGPEFLTYFQNEAQLEKSRLLSDRFSAERPKGSFSTLEIQRTEQGDSAMYLCASSLGTGMNTEAFFGQGTRLTVV.

V usage is TRBV28 and J usage is TRBJ1-6; a weak D match, TRBD1 (6 bases). V lost 2 bases to trimming and J lost 9 bases, with 17 bases between them. The CDR3 has 16 amino acids. CDR1 and CDR2 from the germline V gene are MDHEN and SYDVKM. The CDR3 sequence: CASSLSWGGGSSPLHF. DNA of the CDR3: TGTGCCAGCAGTTTAAGTTGGGGAGGGGGGTCTTCACCCCTCCACTTT.

The CDR3 sequence is CASSLGTEQFF. The DNA for the CDR3 is TGTGCCAGCAGCTTAGGGACTGAGCAGTTCTTC. The chain employs TRBV7-9 and TRBJ2-1; D call uncertain. V was clipped by 1 base and J by 9 bases, with 4 bases between them. The CDR3 contains 11 residues. The germline gives CDR1 SEHNR, CDR2 FQNEAQ (reference sequence). Supplemented by reference TRBV7-9 and TRBJ2-1, the full variable domain reads DTGVSQNPRHKITKRGQNVTFRCDPISEHNRLYWYRQTLGQGPEFLTYFQNEAQLEKSRLLSDRFSAERPKGSFSTLEIQRTEQGDSAMYLCASSLGTEQFFGPGTRLTVL.

This chain links TRBV2 with TRBJ2-7; 8 nucleotides agree with TRBD1. CDR1 is SNHLY, CDR2 FYNNEI, per germline. J lost 5 bases, V lost 0 bases, and 6 bases had no gene match. CDR3 length: 15 amino acids. This CDR3 reads CASSEATGTGDEQYF. CDR3 in DNA: TGTGCCAGCAGTGAAGCCACCGGGACAGGAGACGAGCAGTACTTC.

CDR3 in DNA: TGTGCCAGCAGCCCGGGGAGCCAGAAAGCTTTCTTT. It yields the protein CASSPGSQKAFF. V usage is TRBV7-9 and J usage is TRBJ1-1, with D hard to call. CDR3 length: 12 residues. V was shortened by 5 bases and J by 9 bases, with 13 bases between the two germline ends. CDR1 SEHNR and CDR2 FQNEAQ come from the germline V gene (reference sequence).

The V and J genes are TRBV2 and TRBJ2-1, with D unresolved. Germline V gives CDR1 SNHLY, CDR2 FYNNEI. This CDR3 contains 14 residues. V was pared by 11 bases and J by 0 bases, with 14 bases between. The CDR3 region is CASVALSSYNEQFF. The CDR3 DNA is TGTGCCTCGGTAGCCTTGAGCTCCTACAATGAGCAGTTCTTC.

The rearrangement links TRBV20-1 to TRBJ1-3; unclear D gene. The CDR3 length is 14 residues. Germline V lookup: CDR1 DFQATT, CDR2 SNEGSKA (reference sequence). Trimming cost V 7 bases and J 0 bases, with 13 bases left between them. The CDR3 bases are TGCAGTGTTAGTCCGGACCGCTCTGGAAACACCATATATTTT. This sequence encodes CSVSPDRSGNTIYF.

V is TRBV6-4 and J is TRBJ1-1; 9 bases fit TRBD1. Germline trimming cut 7 bases from V and 3 bases from J; bases unmatched to any gene: 12. Germline lookup yields CDR1 MRHNA and CDR2 SNTAGT. This CDR3 has 16 residues. This chain's CDR3 is CASKERTGGTDTEAFF. CDR3 in DNA: TGTGCCAGCAAGGAGCGCACAGGGGGCACGGACACTGAAGCTTTCTTT.

V and J are TRBV4-1 and TRBJ1-1; TRBD1 matches 7 bases. Trimming cost V 2 bases and J 2 bases; bases outside gene matches: 5. The germline V gene has CDR1 MGHRA and CDR2 YSYEKL. The CDR3 spans 15 residues. DNA for the CDR3: TGCGCCAGCAGCCAACTAGACAGGGTCAACACTGAAGCTTTCTTT. Its protein product is CASSQLDRVNTEAFF.

V usage is TRBV5-4 and J usage is TRBJ1-6; D not resolved. The CDR3 runs 17 residues. CDR1 SGHNT and CDR2 YYREEE come from the germline V gene (reference sequence). V was shortened by 4 bases and J by 0 bases, with 14 bases between the two germline ends. The DNA for the CDR3 is TGTGCCAGCAGCGTCAGAAGTCGGAGCTCCTATAATTCACCCCTCCACTTT. Amino acids: CASSVRSRSSYNSPLHF. Complete variable domain (other parts from reference TRBV5-4 and TRBJ1-6): ETGVTQSPTHLIKTRGQQVTLRCSSQSGHNTVSWYQQALGQGPQFIFQYYREEENGRGNFPPRFSGLQFPNYSSELNVNALELDDSALYLCASSVRSRSSYNSPLHFGNGTRLTVT.

The chain is built from TRBV28 and TRBJ1-2; a possible D gene is TRBD1 (5 bases). Germline V gene sequence: CDR1 MDHEN, CDR2 SYDVKM. CDR3 length equals 13 residues. The V end lost 1 base, the J end lost 8 bases, and 11 bases lay between the germline ends. CDR3 sequence reads: CASSLLGAQGYTF. CDR3 bases: TGTGCCAGCAGTTTATTAGGGGCTCAAGGCTACACCTTC.

The V gene is TRBV29-1, the J gene TRBJ1-2; no clear D gene. CDR3 length: 10 amino acids. V was cut by 2 bases and J by 5 bases, with 3 bases left in between. Germline loops: CDR1 SQVTM, CDR2 ANQGSEA. CDR3 in DNA: TGCAGCGTTGAACATTATGGCTACACCTTC. Residues: CSVEHYGYTF.

The rearrangement links TRBV27 to TRBJ2-7, with a tentative D call TRBD2 (6 bases). The CDR3 is 17 residues long. V gave up 4 bases and J gave up 3 bases, with 22 bases separating them. Germline V lookup: CDR1 MNHEY, CDR2 SMNVEV (reference sequence). The CDR3 reads CASSYGLGGIAHYEQYF. DNA for the CDR3: TGTGCCAGCAGTTATGGGTTAGGCGGGATCGCCCACTACGAGCAGTACTTC.

V usage is TRBV14 and J usage is TRBJ2-3, with 9 bases that match TRBD2. The CDR3 sequence is 16 residues long. From germline, CDR1 is SGHDN and CDR2 FVKESK. After removal of 4 bases from V and 1 base from J, the junction contained 6 bases not matched to a gene. The CDR3 sequence: CASSPILAGRTDTQYF. The CDR3 region has the DNA TGTGCCAGCAGCCCGATCCTAGCGGGACGCACAGATACGCAGTATTTT.

This chain joins TRBV12-3 or TRBV12-4 and TRBJ1-3; the D is unclear. This CDR3 region has 13 residues. Deletions cut 2 bases from V and 7 bases from J, with 9 bases between. The CDR3 DNA follows: TGTGCCAGCAGTTTAATGGGAGTGAACACCATATATTTT. This codes for CASSLMGVNTIYF.

The rearrangement links TRBV24-1 to TRBJ1-2; D might be TRBD1 (5 bases). The V end lost 3 bases, the J end lost 4 bases, and 14 bases lay between the germline ends. The CDR3 loop spans 15 amino acids. Germline values: CDR1 KGHDR, CDR2 SFDVKD. The CDR3 loop reads CATSDGTGLTYGYTF. In DNA, the CDR3 is TGTGCCACCAGTGATGGGACGGGACTCACCTATGGCTACACCTTC.

The V and J genes are TRBV7-2 and TRBJ2-1; weak D call: TRBD1 (6 bases). Deletions cut 4 bases from V and 4 bases from J, with 14 bases between. This CDR3 is 15 amino acids long. Germline assignment: CDR1 SGHTA and CDR2 FQGNSA. The chain's CDR3 is CASSSRGGRYNEQFF. The CDR3 coding sequence is TGTGCCAGCAGCTCTCGAGGGGGACGTTACAATGAGCAGTTCTTC.

The chain is built from TRBV19 and TRBJ2-3, with TRBD2 identical over 9 bases. V was pared by 4 bases and J by 1 base, with 9 bases of the junction left unmatched. CDR1 LNHDA and CDR2 SQIVND come from the germline V gene (reference sequence). The CDR3 consists of 17 residues. CDR3 coding DNA: TGTGCCAGTAGTACCCACGCTAGCGGGGCCCGCACAGATACGCAGTATTTT. This sequence encodes CASSTHASGARTDTQYF.

V and J are TRBV14 and TRBJ1-3, with D perhaps matching TRBD1 (6 bases). CDR1 and CDR2 (germline): SGHDN, FVKESK. Trimming stripped 1 base from V and 0 bases from J, with 10 bases between. The CDR3 runs to 16 residues. DNA for the CDR3: TGTGCCAGCAGCCAAGGGTCAGGGGCCTCTGGAAACACCATATATTTT. It encodes CASSQGSGASGNTIYF.